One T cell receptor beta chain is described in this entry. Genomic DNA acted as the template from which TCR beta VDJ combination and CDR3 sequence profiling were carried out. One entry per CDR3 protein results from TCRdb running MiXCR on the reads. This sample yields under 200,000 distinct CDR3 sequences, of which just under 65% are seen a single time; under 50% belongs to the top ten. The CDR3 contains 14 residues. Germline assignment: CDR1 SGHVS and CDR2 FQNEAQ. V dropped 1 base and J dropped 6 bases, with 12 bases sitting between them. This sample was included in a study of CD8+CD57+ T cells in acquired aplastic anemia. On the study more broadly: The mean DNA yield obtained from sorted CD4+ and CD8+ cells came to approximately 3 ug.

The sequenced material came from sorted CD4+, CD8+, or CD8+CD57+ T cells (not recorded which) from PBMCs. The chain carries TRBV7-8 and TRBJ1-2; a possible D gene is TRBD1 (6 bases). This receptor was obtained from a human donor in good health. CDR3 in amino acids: CASSLVTGLHGYTF. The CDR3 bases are TGTGCCAGCAGCTTAGTAACAGGGCTCCATGGCTACACCTTC.